The 18 T cell receptor beta chains below come from one sample, sequenced in a study of blood T cell repertoires in COVID-19. Measured with immunoSEQ multiplex PCR; TCRdb has only the in-frame clones, and not every one. This sample yields 300,000 to 400,000 clones, of which roughly nine tenths are seen a single time; roughly 1% belongs to the top ten. Sequenced: PBMCs or T cells enriched from blood (not recorded which). Source of these receptors: a woman aged 25 to 39 who had recovered from COVID-19.

The chain recombines TRBV6-5 with TRBJ2-2; 7 bases are a match to TRBD2. The germline CDR1 and CDR2 sequences are MNHEY and SVGAGI. V trimming: 6 bases; J trimming: 4 bases; junction bases outside the gene matches: 8. This CDR3 spans 15 amino acids. CDR3: CASSFNTGGTGELFF. Here the CDR3 DNA reads TGTGCCAGCAGCTTTAACACGGGAGGCACCGGGGAGCTGTTTTTT.

The genes are TRBV29-1 and TRBJ1-1; D may be TRBD1 (6 bases). The V and J ends lost 3 bases and 2 bases respectively, with 13 bases between them. The CDR3 covers 14 residues. Germline CDR1 is SQVTM and CDR2 is ANQGSEA. The CDR3, as DNA: TGCAGCGTTGACAGGGCAGGGGTTAACACTGAAGCTTTCTTT. Its translation is CSVDRAGVNTEAFF.

The rearrangement uses TRBV4-1 and TRBJ1-2; tentatively, D is TRBD1 (6 bases). Trimming stripped 4 bases from V and 9 bases from J, with 24 bases between. The germline V gene has CDR1 MGHRA and CDR2 YSYEKL. The CDR3 sequence is 16 residues long. Here the CDR3 reads CASSPEGGARWASYTF. CDR3 DNA: TGCGCCAGCAGCCCAGAGGGGGGGGCGCGTTGGGCGAGCTACACCTTC.

The rearrangement uses TRBV19 and TRBJ1-2; maybe TRBD1 (5 bases). The V gene lost 4 bases and the J gene lost 3 bases, with 12 bases spanning the gap. The V gene's germline CDR1 is LNHDA and CDR2 SQIVND (reference sequence). The CDR3 loop spans 14 amino acids. The CDR3 loop is CASSTPGRYYGYTF. The CDR3 DNA is TGTGCCAGTAGTACCCCAGGGCGGTACTATGGCTACACCTTC.

The gene calls are TRBV10-2 and TRBJ1-2; 7 bases agree with TRBD1. The germline V gene has CDR1 WSHSY and CDR2 SAAADI. The CDR3 contains 15 residues. The V and J ends lost 7 bases and 2 bases, in that order; junction bases with no gene match: 10. The CDR3 sequence is CASTDPQTGNYGYTF. CDR3 nucleotide sequence: TGCGCCAGCACCGACCCTCAGACAGGGAACTATGGCTACACCTTC.

This clone turned up a few times. The CDR3 sequence: CASSQAAGHQPQHF. The CDR3 coding sequence is TGTGCCAGCAGCCAAGCGGCGGGGCATCAGCCCCAGCATTTT. The gene calls are TRBV3-1 (or the pseudogene TRBV3-2) and TRBJ1-5; a weak D match, TRBD1 (5 bases). CDR1 is LGHDT, CDR2 YNNKEL, per germline (reference sequence). V was pared by 1 base and J by 5 bases, with 9 bases between. This CDR3 contains 14 residues.

This chain links TRBV4-3 with TRBJ1-1; D may be TRBD1 (6 bases). Germline assignment: CDR1 LGHNA and CDR2 YSLEER. CDR3 size: 15 residues. Trimming removed 2 bases from V and 0 bases from J, with 10 bases in between. The CDR3 DNA reads as TGCGCCAGCAGCCAACCGGGACACTTGAACACTGAAGCTTTCTTT. This sequence encodes CASSQPGHLNTEAFF.

The chain employs TRBV7-9 and TRBJ2-7; 9 nucleotides line up with TRBD2. Germline values: CDR1 SEHNR, CDR2 FQNEAQ (reference sequence). The junction had 0 bases not matched to a gene; V was cut back by 1 base and J by 2 bases. CDR3 length: 14 amino acids. CDR3 DNA sequence: TGTGCCAGCAGCTTAGGCGGGGGGGCCTACGAGCAGTACTTC. Its protein is CASSLGGGAYEQYF.

The J gene is TRBJ2-5, the V gene TRBV7-2; D remains unclear. CDR3 size: 12 residues. Germline CDR1 and CDR2: SGHTA and FQGNSA. The V end was cut by 5 bases, the J end by 6 bases, with 10 bases between. The CDR3 nucleotides read TGTGCCAGCAGCCGCGATACTAAGACCCAGTACTTC. The encoded protein is CASSRDTKTQYF.

The CDR3 coding sequence is TGTGCCAGCAGCCCAGGGCTGAGTGGCTACACCTTC. Translated: CASSPGLSGYTF. The gene calls are TRBV11-2 and TRBJ1-2; D perhaps matches TRBD1 (5 bases). Germline lookup yields CDR1 SGHAT and CDR2 FQNNGV. The CDR3 is 12 residues long. The V end was cut by 5 bases, the J end by 7 bases, with 11 bases between. The complete variable domain, with remaining parts taken from reference TRBV11-2 and TRBJ1-2, reads EAGVAQSPRYKIIEKRQSVAFWCNPISGHATLYWYQQILGQGPKLLIQFQNNGVVDDSQLPKDRFSAERLKGVDSTLKIQPAKLEDSAVYLCASSPGLSGYTFGSGTRLTVV.

The chain has TRBV7-2 and TRBJ2-7; 12 bases agree with TRBD2. V trimming: 2 bases; J trimming: 7 bases; junction bases outside the gene matches: 9. Per germline, CDR1 SGHTA and CDR2 FQGNSA. The CDR3 is 16 amino acids. CDR3 protein: CASSLLGGLAGFEQYF. CDR3 nucleotides: TGTGCCAGCAGCTTATTGGGCGGACTAGCGGGGTTTGAGCAGTACTTC.

The chain uses TRBV4-1 and TRBJ1-1; 8 bases agree with TRBD1. V gave up 3 bases and J gave up 6 bases; unmatched junction bases: 9. Germline CDR1 MGHRA, CDR2 YSYEKL. This CDR3 is 15 amino acids long. As DNA, the CDR3 is TGCGCCAGCAGCCAGGCCCAGGACAGGGCGGCTGAAGCTTTCTTT. Protein sequence: CASSQAQDRAAEAFF.

The chain has TRBV28 and TRBJ2-7; D remains ambiguous. This CDR3 spans 14 amino acids. V was pared by 4 bases and J by 2 bases, with 12 bases between. Germline lookup yields CDR1 MDHEN and CDR2 SYDVKM. The CDR3 DNA follows: TGTGCCAGCAGTTCTGTCCCAAGCCCCTACGAGCAGTACTTC. It specifies CASSSVPSPYEQYF.

This chain joins TRBV4-1 and TRBJ1-4; 10 nucleotides agree with TRBD1. J lost 7 bases, V lost 7 bases, and 9 bases had no gene match. The CDR3 covers 15 residues. From germline, CDR1 is MGHRA and CDR2 YSYEKL. CDR3 region: CASTLSGTGVEKLFF. The DNA of the CDR3 is TGCGCCAGCACCCTATCCGGGACAGGGGTTGAAAAACTGTTTTTT.

The J gene is TRBJ2-1, the V gene TRBV19; TRBD2 agrees at 9 bases. V trimming: 6 bases; J trimming: 4 bases; junction bases outside the gene matches: 7. The germline V gene has CDR1 LNHDA and CDR2 SQIVND (reference sequence). This CDR3 is 15 amino acids long. The CDR3 loop is CASSLSSGVYNEQFF. The CDR3 DNA sequence: TGTGCCAGTAGCCTCTCTAGCGGGGTTTACAATGAGCAGTTCTTC.

The chain uses TRBV7-9 and TRBJ1-5; D might be TRBD1 (5 bases). Trimming removed 5 bases from V and 5 bases from J, with 7 bases in between. Germline assignment: CDR1 SEHNR and CDR2 FQNEAQ (reference sequence). The CDR3 runs to 12 residues. In nucleotides, the CDR3 is TGTGCCAGCAGCGGGGGGGATCAGCCCCAGCATTTT. The encoded protein is CASSGGDQPQHF.

The CDR3 spells CASSILVWTATSGYTF. Written as DNA, the CDR3 is TGTGCCAGCAGTATTCTCGTTTGGACCGCTACTAGTGGCTACACCTTC. The chain uses TRBV6-2 or TRBV6-3 and TRBJ1-2; D gene ambiguous. Looked up from germline, CDR1 is MNHEY and CDR2 is SVGEGT. The germline V and J ends were trimmed by 5 bases and 7 bases, with 23 bases remaining between them. The CDR3 spans 16 residues.

This chain joins TRBV2 and TRBJ1-1; possible D gene TRBD1, 5 bases. This CDR3 region has 14 residues. The V end was cut by 2 bases, the J end by 5 bases, with 12 bases between. Germline assignment: CDR1 SNHLY and CDR2 FYNNEI. CDR3 sequence: CASSERGSRTEAFF. DNA for the CDR3: TGTGCCAGCAGTGAAAGGGGTTCAAGGACTGAAGCTTTCTTT. Based on the CDR3 plus reference TRBV2 and TRBJ1-1, the full variable domain is EPEVTQTPSHQVTQMGQEVILRCVPISNHLYFYWYRQILGQKVEFLVSFYNNEISEKSEIFDDQFSVERPDGSNFTLKIRSTKLEDSAMYFCASSERGSRTEAFFGQGTRLTVV.